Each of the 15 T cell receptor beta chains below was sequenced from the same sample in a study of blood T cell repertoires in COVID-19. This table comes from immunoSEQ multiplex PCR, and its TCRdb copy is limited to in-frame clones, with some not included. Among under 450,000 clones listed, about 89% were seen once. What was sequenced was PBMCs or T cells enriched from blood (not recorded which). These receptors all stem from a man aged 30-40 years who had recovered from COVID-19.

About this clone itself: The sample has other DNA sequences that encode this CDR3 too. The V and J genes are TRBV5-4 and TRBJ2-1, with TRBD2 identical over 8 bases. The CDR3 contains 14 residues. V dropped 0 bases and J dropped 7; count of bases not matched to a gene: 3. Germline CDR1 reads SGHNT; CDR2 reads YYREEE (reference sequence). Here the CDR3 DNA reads TGTGCCAGCAGCTTGGGAGCGGGGGATAATGAGCAGTTCTTC. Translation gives CASSLGAGDNEQFF.

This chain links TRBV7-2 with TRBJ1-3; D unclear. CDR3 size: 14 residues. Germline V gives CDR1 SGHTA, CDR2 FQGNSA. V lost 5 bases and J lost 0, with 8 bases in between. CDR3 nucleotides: TGTGCCAGCAGCCCAGGCCTCTCTGGAAACACCATATATTTT. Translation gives CASSPGLSGNTIYF. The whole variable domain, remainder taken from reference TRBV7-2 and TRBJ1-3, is GAGVSQSPSNKVTEKGKDVELRCDPISGHTALYWYRQSLGQGLEFLIYFQGNSAPDKSGLPSDRFSAERTGGSVSTLTIQRTQQEDSAVYLCASSPGLSGNTIYFGEGSWLTVV.

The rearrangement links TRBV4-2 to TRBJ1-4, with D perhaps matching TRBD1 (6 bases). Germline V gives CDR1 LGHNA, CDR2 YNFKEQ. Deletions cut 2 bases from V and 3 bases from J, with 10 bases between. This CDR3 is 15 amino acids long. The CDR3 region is CASSQRQGSNEKLFF. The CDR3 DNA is TGTGCCAGCAGCCAACGGCAGGGGTCTAATGAAAAACTGTTTTTT.

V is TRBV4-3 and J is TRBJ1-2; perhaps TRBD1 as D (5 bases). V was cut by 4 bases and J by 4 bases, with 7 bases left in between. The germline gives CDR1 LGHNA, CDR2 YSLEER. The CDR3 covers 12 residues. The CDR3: CASSPDSYGYTF. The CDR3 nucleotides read TGCGCCAGCAGCCCAGACAGCTATGGCTACACCTTC.

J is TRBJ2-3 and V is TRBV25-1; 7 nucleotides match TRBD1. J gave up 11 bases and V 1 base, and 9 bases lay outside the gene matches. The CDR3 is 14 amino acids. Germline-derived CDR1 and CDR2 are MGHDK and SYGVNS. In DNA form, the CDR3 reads TGTGCCAGCAGTGAATCCTTCTTGGGACAGTTGCAGTATTTT. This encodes CASSESFLGQLQYF.

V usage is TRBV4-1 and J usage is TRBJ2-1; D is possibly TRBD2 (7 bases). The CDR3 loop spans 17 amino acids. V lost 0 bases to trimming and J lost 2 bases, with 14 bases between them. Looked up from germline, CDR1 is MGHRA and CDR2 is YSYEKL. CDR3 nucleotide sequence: TGCGCCAGCAGCCAAGATCTGGGAGGGGGGCCCTACAATGAGCAGTTCTTC. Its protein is CASSQDLGGGPYNEQFF.

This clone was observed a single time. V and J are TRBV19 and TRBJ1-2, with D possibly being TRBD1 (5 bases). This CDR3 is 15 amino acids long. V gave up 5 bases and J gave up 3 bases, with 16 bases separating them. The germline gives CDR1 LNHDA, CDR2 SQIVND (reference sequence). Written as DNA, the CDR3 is TGTGCCAGTAGTTTCAGGGCCAGAAAGGACTATGGCTACACCTTC. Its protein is CASSFRARKDYGYTF.

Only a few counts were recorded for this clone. For the CDR3, the DNA is TGTGCCAGCAGCGACGTTAGCTTGGGGGGAACCCCAGATACGCAGTATTTT. Translated, it gives CASSDVSLGGTPDTQYF. The chain couples TRBV2 to TRBJ2-3; D might be TRBD2 (6 bases). V gave up 6 bases and J gave up 4 bases, with 23 bases separating them. The CDR3 totals 17 residues. Germline-derived CDR1 and CDR2 are SNHLY and FYNNEI.

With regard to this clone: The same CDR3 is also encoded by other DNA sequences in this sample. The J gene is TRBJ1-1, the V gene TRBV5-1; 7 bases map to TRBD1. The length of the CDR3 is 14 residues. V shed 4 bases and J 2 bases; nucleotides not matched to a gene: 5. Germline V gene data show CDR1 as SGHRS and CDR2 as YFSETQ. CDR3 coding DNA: TGCGCCAGCAGCCCAGGGACAGCCAACACTGAAGCTTTCTTT. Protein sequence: CASSPGTANTEAFF. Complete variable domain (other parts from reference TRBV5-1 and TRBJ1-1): KAGVTQTPRYLIKTRGQQVTLSCSPISGHRSVSWYQQTPGQGLQFLFEYFSETQRNKGNFPGRFSGRQFSNSRSEMNVSTLELGDSALYLCASSPGTANTEAFFGQGTRLTVV.

The CDR3 here is CASSLPPGQGREQYF. CDR3 DNA: TGCGCCAGCAGCTTGCCACCGGGACAGGGTCGGGAGCAGTACTTC. V is TRBV5-1 and J is TRBJ2-7, with TRBD1 matching 9 bases. The CDR3 is 15 amino acids. The trim removed 1 base at V and 7 bases at J, leaving 9 bases unmatched. CDR1 SGHRS and CDR2 YFSETQ come from the germline V gene.

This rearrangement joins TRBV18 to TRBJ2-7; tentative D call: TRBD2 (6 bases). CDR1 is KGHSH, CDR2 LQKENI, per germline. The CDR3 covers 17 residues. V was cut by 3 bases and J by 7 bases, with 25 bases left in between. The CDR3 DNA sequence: TGTGCCAGCTCACCCCTACTCGGCGGGGTGTTCCCTAGTGAGCAGTACTTC. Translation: CASSPLLGGVFPSEQYF.

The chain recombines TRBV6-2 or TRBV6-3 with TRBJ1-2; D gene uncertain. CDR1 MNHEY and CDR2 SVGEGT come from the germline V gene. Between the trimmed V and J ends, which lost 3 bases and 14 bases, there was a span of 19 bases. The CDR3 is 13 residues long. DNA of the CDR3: TGTGCCAGCAGTTATAATCCGCGGCCGCACATAACCTTC. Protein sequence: CASSYNPRPHITF.

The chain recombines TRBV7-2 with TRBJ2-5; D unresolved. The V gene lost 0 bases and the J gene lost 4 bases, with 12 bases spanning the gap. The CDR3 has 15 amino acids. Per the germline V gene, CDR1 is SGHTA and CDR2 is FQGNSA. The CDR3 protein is CASSLAGAFRETQYF. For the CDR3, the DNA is TGTGCCAGCAGCTTAGCGGGCGCCTTCCGAGAGACCCAGTACTTC.

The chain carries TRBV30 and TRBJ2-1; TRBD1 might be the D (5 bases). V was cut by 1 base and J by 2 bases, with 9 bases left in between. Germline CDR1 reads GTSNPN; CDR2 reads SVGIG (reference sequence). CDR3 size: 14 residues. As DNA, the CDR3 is TGTGCCTGGAGTGGGGGCGCCCCCTACAATGAGCAGTTCTTC. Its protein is CAWSGGAPYNEQFF.

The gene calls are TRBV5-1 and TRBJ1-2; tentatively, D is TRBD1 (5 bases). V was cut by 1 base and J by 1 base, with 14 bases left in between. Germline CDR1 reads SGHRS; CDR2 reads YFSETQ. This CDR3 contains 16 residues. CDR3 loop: CASSLSGREDNYGYTF. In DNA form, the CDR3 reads TGCGCCAGCAGCTTGAGCGGCAGGGAGGATAACTATGGCTACACCTTC.